This T cell receptor (beta chain) stems from a study of monozygotic twins with cystic fibrosis. Whole-study findings and limits: Median Simpson clonality of approximately 0.0091 suggested naive T cells predominated. Monozygotic CF twin pairs shared significantly more nucleotide-identical clonotypes than unrelated CF individuals did.

Germline values: CDR1 SGHRS, CDR2 YFSETQ. There are 17 residues in the CDR3. J was trimmed by 8 bases and V by 0 bases; bases with no gene match: 13. As to this clone: Its antigen is currently unknown.

Profiled with immunoSEQ multiplex PCR; TCRdb holds only in-frame clones, not every one. Here the sample spans about 7,500 clones, nearly 95% being singletons. This chain connects TRBV5-1 to TRBJ2-1, with TRBD1 identical over 8 bases. The receptor was isolated from a boy aged 2-9 years with cystic fibrosis. Sequencing was carried out using blood. The CDR3 loop reads CASSLEGAGQVFDEQFF. CDR3 in DNA: TGCGCCAGCAGCTTGGAGGGGGCGGGACAGGTATTTGATGAGCAGTTCTTC.